This note documents a single T cell receptor (beta chain) sequence. What it recognizes is unknown. The sample comes from a study of Ad26.COV2.S vaccination and SARS-CoV-2 variants. Study-level background: Ad26.COV2.S arm of COV1001 included the donor. Administration of Ad26.COV2.S was intramuscular, either once or twice 56 days apart. Study findings and constraints: An underestimation of total T cell responses may have resulted from the TCR breadth and depth analyses.

This table comes from immunoSEQ multiplex PCR, and its TCRdb copy is limited to in-frame clones, with some not included. The sample contains about 390,000 clones, about 92% of which appear only once. The CDR3 has 16 residues. V lost 0 bases to trimming and J lost 4 bases; unmatched junction nucleotides: 4. The germline V gene has CDR1 SGHVS and CDR2 FQNEAQ. The treatment was: roughly 19 received Ad26.COV2.S at low or high dose, single or two shots; several received placebo; per-sample allocation not given. Day 63 following the first vaccine or placebo injection was when the samples were taken. An adult aged 18-55 years in Boston served as the donor.

The receptor was isolated from a person aged 18-60 years who received the Ad26.COV2.S COVID-19 vaccine or a placebo. Material: peripheral blood, obtained in a trial of Ad26.COV2.S vaccine versus placebo. The chain has TRBV7-8 and TRBJ2-1, with 9 bases identical to TRBD2. The CDR3 region has the DNA TGTGCCAGCAGCTTAGCGCTGGCGGGGGGGTACAATGAGCAGTTCTTC. Translation gives CASSLALAGGYNEQFF.